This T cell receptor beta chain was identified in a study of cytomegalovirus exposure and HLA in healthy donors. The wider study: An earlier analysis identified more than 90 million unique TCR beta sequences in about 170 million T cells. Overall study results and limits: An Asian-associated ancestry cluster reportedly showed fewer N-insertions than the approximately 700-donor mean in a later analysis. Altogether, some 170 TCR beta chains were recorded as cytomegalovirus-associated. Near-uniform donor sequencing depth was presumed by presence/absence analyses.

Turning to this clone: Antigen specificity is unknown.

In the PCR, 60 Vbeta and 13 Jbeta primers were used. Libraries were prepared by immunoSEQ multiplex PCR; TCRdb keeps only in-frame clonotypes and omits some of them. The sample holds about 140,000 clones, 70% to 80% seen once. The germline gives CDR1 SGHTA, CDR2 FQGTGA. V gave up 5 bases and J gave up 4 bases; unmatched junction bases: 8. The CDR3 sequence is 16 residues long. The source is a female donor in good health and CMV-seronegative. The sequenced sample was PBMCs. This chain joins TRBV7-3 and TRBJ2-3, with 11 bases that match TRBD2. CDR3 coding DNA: TGTGCCAGCAGCCGCATACTAGCGGGAGTCTCAGATACGCAGTATTTT. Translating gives CASSRILAGVSDTQYF.